The clone carrying this TCR beta chain was seen a few times. Its antigen remains unknown. It was with a sample-barcoded 5' primer and a J-beta primer mix that a second PCR of roughly 6 to 11 cycles was run. TCRdb re-called the 5' RACE reads with MiXCR, one entry per CDR3 protein. The table has about 1.8 million distinct CDR3 sequences, around half seen once. The sample providers were healthy Caucasian people from Russia, aged roughly 6 to 95. V was pared by 0 bases and J by 3 bases, with 15 bases between. The length of the CDR3 is 17 residues. Germline V lookup: CDR1 SGHTA, CDR2 FQGNSA. This sample was included in a study of blood T cells in healthy people across ages. Study-level points and caveats: Donors of long life had a larger count of naive CD4+ cells and greater diversity than aged donors. Estimates of total diversity, which came from one million sequenced T cells, were considered to be underestimates.

This receptor was identified in a woman aged 40 to 55 in good health. The rearrangement joins TRBV7-2 to TRBJ1-5, with D possibly TRBD1 on 5 matching bases. Source material: blood. The CDR3 sequence: CASSLAPGRDLNQPQHF. The CDR3 nucleotides read TGTGCCAGCAGCTTAGCGCCCGGCAGGGACCTCAATCAGCCCCAGCATTTT.